Below, one TCR beta chain is given with its context. Its target is not known. This sample stems from a study of T cell responses to AZD1222 COVID-19 vaccine. Findings and limits, study-wide: It was only after the peak T cell response that any repertoires were sampled.

The germline V gene has CDR1 MNHEY and CDR2 SMNVEV (reference sequence). The CDR3 consists of 15 residues. V was clipped by 2 bases and J by 4 bases, with 14 bases between them. Assay: immunoSEQ multiplex PCR; the TCRdb copy retains only in-frame clones and omits some. The sample lists some 100,000 clones, more than 70% seen once, with 1.4% in the top ten. The TCR was taken from an adult in good health. The material was peripheral blood, obtained on day 0 of AZD1222 vaccination. This rearrangement joins TRBV27 to TRBJ1-2; perhaps TRBD1 as D (5 bases). The CDR3 nucleotides are TGTGCCAGCAGTTTAGTGTTGGGAAGGGGCTATGGCTACACCTTC. As protein: CASSLVLGRGYGYTF.